A single T cell receptor beta chain is shown here with its context. Its antigen is as yet unknown. The source of the sample is a study of graft-versus-host responses after intestinal transplantation. Study context: In this cohort, recipients had multivisceral, liver-intestinal, or isolated intestinal transplants. Study-wide findings and caveats: Marrow from the recipient contained GvH clones, some of which had appeared first in ileum or blood. Patients with graft-donor T cell macrochimerism had high graft-versus-host to host-versus-graft clonal ratios in allografts.

Sequencing used immunoSEQ multiplex PCR; TCRdb keeps in-frame clones, though not all of them. The table records under 95,000 clones, roughly four fifths of them present only once. V was shortened by 9 bases and J by 0 bases, with 9 bases between the two germline ends. The CDR3 runs to 14 residues. Germline assignment: CDR1 SNHLY and CDR2 FYNNEI. The origin of this receptor is a human donor who received an intestinal transplant. The sequencing here drew on unstimulated CD4+ T cells sorted from spleen or lymph node cells, taken before intestinal transplant. This chain connects TRBV2 to TRBJ1-6; no firm D call. The CDR3 DNA follows: TGTGCCAGTCGGTTACTCTCCTATAATTCACCCCTCCACTTT. The encoded protein is CASRLLSYNSPLHF.